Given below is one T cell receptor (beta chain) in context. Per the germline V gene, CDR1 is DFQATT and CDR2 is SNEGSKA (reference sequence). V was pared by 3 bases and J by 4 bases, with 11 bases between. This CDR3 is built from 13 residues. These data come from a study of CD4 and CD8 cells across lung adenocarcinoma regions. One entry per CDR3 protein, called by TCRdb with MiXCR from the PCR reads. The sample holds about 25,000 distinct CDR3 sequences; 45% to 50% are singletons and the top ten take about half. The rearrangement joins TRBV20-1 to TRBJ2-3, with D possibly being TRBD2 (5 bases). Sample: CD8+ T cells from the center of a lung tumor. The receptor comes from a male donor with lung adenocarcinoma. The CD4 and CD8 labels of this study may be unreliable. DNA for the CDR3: TGCAGTGCTAGGGACCCGGGATCAGATACGCAGTATTTT. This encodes CSARDPGSDTQYF.